This TCR beta chain comes out of a study of T cell responses to AZD1222 COVID-19 vaccine. Overall study results and limits: Dominant at 160-218 and 743-854, vaccine-associated CD4 TCRs also spanned spike. Seropositive AZD1222 recipients at baseline numbered only five to seven. The donor group comprised mostly white British people and more females; the analysis possibly underestimated clonal diversity.

Trimming removed 7 bases from V and 0 bases from J, with 9 bases in between. The CDR3 runs 13 residues. Germline CDR1 MNHEY, CDR2 SMNVEV (reference sequence). Sequenced by immunoSEQ multiplex PCR; TCRdb stores in-frame clones only, minus some. The sample includes 95,000 to 100,000 clones, roughly 86% of them seen just once. About this clone: The target antigen is unknown.

This receptor was obtained from an adult who received the AZD1222 COVID-19 vaccine. The genes are TRBV27 and TRBJ1-2; tentatively, D is TRBD1 (6 bases). Sequenced here: peripheral blood, sampled 28 days after the second AZD1222 dose. CDR3 bases: TGTGCCAGCAACAGGGCCCCTAACTATGGCTACACCTTC. Its translation is CASNRAPNYGYTF.